The 22 T cell receptor beta chains given below trace back to one sample, sequenced in a study of blood T cell repertoires in COVID-19. TCRdb's table, derived via immunoSEQ multiplex PCR, lists solely in-frame clones and lacks some. The sample has roughly 120,000 clones, just over 70% seen once. Sequenced: peripheral blood. The receptor set was obtained from a human donor with acute or convalescent COVID-19. The donor label of this sample is uncertain.

The chain has TRBV19 and TRBJ1-6; D is undetermined. The CDR3 runs to 13 residues. Germline lookup yields CDR1 LNHDA and CDR2 SQIVND (reference sequence). The V and J ends lost 5 bases and 10 bases respectively, with 12 bases between them. Written as DNA, the CDR3 is TGTGCCAGTAGTCCGGGAGCGCACTCACCCCTCCACTTT. Amino acids: CASSPGAHSPLHF.

In nucleotides, the CDR3 is TGTGCCAGCAGGATGAATACAGGGGCGGGCTATGGCTACACCTTC. Translation: CASRMNTGAGYGYTF. The rearrangement links TRBV6-5 to TRBJ1-2; TRBD1 matches 7 bases. V dropped 6 bases and J dropped 4; count of bases not matched to a gene: 11. CDR1 is MNHEY and CDR2 is SVGAGI in the germline V gene. This CDR3 has 15 amino acids.

The chain is built from TRBV5-1 and TRBJ2-7; D ambiguous. V was clipped by 0 bases and J by 0 bases, with 10 bases between them. The germline V gene encodes CDR1 SGHRS and CDR2 YFSETQ. The CDR3 runs 15 residues. CDR3 sequence: CASSLDLALSYEQYF. Here the CDR3 DNA reads TGCGCCAGCAGCTTGGATTTAGCCCTCTCCTACGAGCAGTACTTC.

The chain couples TRBV27 to TRBJ2-5, with D possibly matching TRBD1 (6 bases). Between the trimmed V and J ends, which lost 3 bases and 4 bases, there was a span of 18 bases. The CDR3 extends over 16 amino acids. Germline V lookup: CDR1 MNHEY, CDR2 SMNVEV (reference sequence). The CDR3 here is CASSLVRGWKIETQYF. The CDR3 DNA reads as TGTGCCAGCAGTTTGGTCAGGGGCTGGAAAATAGAGACCCAGTACTTC.

This rearrangement joins TRBV5-5 to TRBJ1-6; D gene unclear. Per the germline V gene, CDR1 is SGHKS and CDR2 is YYEKEE (reference sequence). The CDR3 has 17 amino acids. The germline V and J ends were trimmed by 0 bases and 5 bases, with 15 bases remaining between them. CDR3: CASSLAGSRSNNSPLHF. CDR3 DNA: TGTGCCAGCAGCTTGGCGGGGAGCCGCTCAAATAATTCACCCCTCCACTTT.

The J gene is TRBJ1-1, the V gene TRBV15, with 10 bases lining up with TRBD1. This CDR3 comprises 17 residues. Unmatched junction bases numbered 16, after V lost 6 bases and J lost 6 bases. Germline V gene lookup returns CDR1 LNHNV and CDR2 YYDKDF (reference sequence). The CDR3 nucleotides are TGTGCCACCAGGGCGACAGGGGGCTGGGAAAGGGGGGCTGAAGCTTTCTTT. Encoded protein: CATRATGGWERGAEAFF.

The rearrangement uses TRBV6-5 and TRBJ2-2, with 9 bases identical to TRBD1. Germline CDR1 MNHEY, CDR2 SVGAGI. The CDR3 spans 15 residues. The junction had 1 base not matched to a gene; V was cut back by 5 bases and J by 0 bases. The CDR3 reads CASSRDRANTGELFF. CDR3 DNA sequence: TGTGCCAGCAGTAGGGACAGGGCGAACACCGGGGAGCTGTTTTTT.

The chain joins TRBV7-9 to TRBJ2-3; 10 positions agree with TRBD2. J gave up 3 bases and V 5 bases, and 5 bases lay outside the gene matches. The CDR3 is 15 amino acids. Germline values: CDR1 SEHNR, CDR2 FQNEAQ (reference sequence). The CDR3 spells CASSPGLAETDTQYF. CDR3 DNA: TGTGCCAGCAGCCCCGGACTAGCGGAGACAGATACGCAGTATTTT. The full variable domain, in which reference TRBV7-9 and TRBJ2-3 provide the parts outside the CDR3, is DTGVSQNPRHKITKRGQNVTFRCDPISEHNRLYWYRQTLGQGPEFLTYFQNEAQLEKSRLLSDRFSAERPKGSFSTLEIQRTEQGDSAMYLCASSPGLAETDTQYFGPGTRLTVL.

The V call is TRBV19, the J call TRBJ1-6; no reliable D call. CDR1 is LNHDA, CDR2 SQIVND, per germline (reference sequence). V was cut by 3 bases and J by 9 bases, with 12 bases left in between. This CDR3 comprises 14 residues. CDR3 region: CASSIQTSSSPLHF. The DNA of the CDR3 is TGTGCCAGTAGTATCCAGACTTCGAGTTCACCCCTCCACTTT.

This chain uses TRBV9 with TRBJ2-3; TRBD1 matches 8 bases. Trimming cost V 0 bases and J 3 bases; bases outside gene matches: 6. The CDR3 covers 16 residues. The germline V gene has CDR1 SGDLS and CDR2 YYNGEE. The CDR3: CASSVGHRGRTDTQYF. The CDR3 DNA reads TGTGCCAGCAGCGTAGGGCACAGGGGGAGGACAGATACGCAGTATTTT.

The chain links TRBV29-1 to TRBJ2-7; 10 bases agree with TRBD1. This CDR3 has 15 residues. Germline V gene sequence: CDR1 SQVTM, CDR2 ANQGSEA. The ends lost 0 bases at V and 5 bases at J; junction bases unmatched: 7. The CDR3 spells CSVEDPGQGPNEQYF. DNA for the CDR3: TGCAGCGTTGAAGATCCGGGACAGGGGCCCAACGAGCAGTACTTC.

The rearrangement links TRBV5-1 to TRBJ1-3; TRBD1 agrees at 8 bases. In germline, CDR1 is SGHRS, CDR2 YFSETQ. V shed 4 bases, J shed 4 bases, and the junction held 10 bases outside the gene matches. There are 16 residues in the CDR3. The CDR3 region is CASSAGQGLGGNTIYF. The CDR3 DNA reads TGCGCCAGCAGCGCAGGACAGGGACTGGGAGGAAACACCATATATTTT.

A remark on this clone: Distinct nucleotide sequences in the sample also encode this CDR3. This CDR3 is CASSPRTDYEQYV. CDR3 nucleotides: TGTGCCAGCAGCCCGAGGACAGACTACGAGCAGTACGTC. V usage is TRBV7-2 and J usage is TRBJ2-7; the D gene is possibly TRBD1 (6 bases). The CDR3 runs 13 residues. Germline V gene sequence: CDR1 SGHTA, CDR2 FQGNSA. V was pared by 5 bases and J by 3 bases, with 11 bases between.

The chain is built from TRBV3-1 (or the pseudogene TRBV3-2) and TRBJ1-1; 8 nucleotides match TRBD1. V was pared by 3 bases and J by 8 bases, with 5 bases of the junction left unmatched. This CDR3 is 13 amino acids long. Germline CDR1 LGHDT, CDR2 YNNKEL (reference sequence). This CDR3 reads CASSHRTGREAFF. The CDR3 DNA reads TGTGCCAGCAGCCACAGGACAGGGCGAGAAGCTTTCTTT.

V is TRBV6-6 and J is TRBJ1-3; D uncertain. The V gene lost 2 bases and the J gene lost 4 bases, with 12 bases spanning the gap. The CDR3 length is 15 residues. The germline V gene has CDR1 MNHNY and CDR2 SVGAGI (reference sequence). In nucleotides, the CDR3 is TGTGCCAGCAGTTACGAGAGGGCTGGGGGAAACACCATATATTTT. This sequence encodes CASSYERAGGNTIYF.

CDR3 protein: CASSPSGGGTDTQYF. The CDR3 region has the DNA TGTGCCAGCAGCCCTAGCGGGGGGGGCACAGATACGCAGTATTTT. The J gene is TRBJ2-3, the V gene TRBV7-3; TRBD2 matches at 12 bases. The V segment lost 5 bases and the J segment 1 base; nucleotides outside the gene matches: 1. Germline V gene sequence: CDR1 SGHTA, CDR2 FQGTGA. The CDR3 covers 15 residues. Based on the CDR3 plus reference TRBV7-3 and TRBJ2-3, the full variable domain is GAGVSQTPSNKVTEKGKYVELRCDPISGHTALYWYRQSLGQGPEFLIYFQGTGAADDSGLPNDRFFAVRPEGSVSTLKIQRTERGDSAVYLCASSPSGGGTDTQYFGPGTRLTVL.

This clone was recorded a few times. This rearrangement joins TRBV7-2 to TRBJ2-5; D is possibly TRBD1 (5 bases). In germline, CDR1 is SGHTA, CDR2 FQGNSA. The CDR3 runs to 14 residues. V dropped 7 bases and J dropped 5 bases, with 17 bases sitting between them. The CDR3 here is CASTHQAGRETQYF. CDR3 DNA: TGTGCCAGCACCCACCAGGCAGGGCGGGAGACCCAGTACTTC.

The genes are TRBV6-5 and TRBJ1-2; 7 bases map to TRBD1. V was clipped by 7 bases and J by 7 bases; unmatched bases: 6. The germline CDR1 and CDR2 sequences are MNHEY and SVGAGI. This CDR3 comprises 12 residues. CDR3 sequence (DNA): TGTGCCAGCATTAAGGGGGCCGGTGGCTACACCTTC. It encodes CASIKGAGGYTF.

The rearrangement links TRBV28 to TRBJ1-4; tentatively, D is TRBD1 (6 bases). Germline values: CDR1 MDHEN, CDR2 SYDVKM. The CDR3 is made up of 16 amino acids. Trimming shortened V by 3 bases and J by 4 bases, and 15 bases separated the two germline ends. CDR3 sequence (DNA): TGTGCCAGCAGTTTTATAGGACAGCCACATAATGAAAAACTGTTTTTT. It encodes CASSFIGQPHNEKLFF. The variable domain in full, completed from reference TRBV28 and TRBJ1-4, reads DVKVTQSSRYLVKRTGEKVFLECVQDMDHENMFWYRQDPGLGLRLIYFSYDVKMKEKGDIPEGYSVSREKKERFSLILESASTNQTSMYLCASSFIGQPHNEKLFFGSGTQLSVL.

V is TRBV24-1 and J is TRBJ1-2, with a weak D call TRBD1 (6 bases). Trimming stripped 4 bases from V and 7 bases from J, with 9 bases between. The length of the CDR3 is 12 residues. Per the germline V gene, CDR1 is KGHDR and CDR2 is SFDVKD. CDR3 DNA sequence: TGTGCCACCAGTGAAGGGGGTATTGGCTACACCTTC. Protein sequence: CATSEGGIGYTF.

In its sample, this clone is medium-sized. The CDR3 nucleotides are TGTGCCAGCAGTGAGACATCCCAGGCGCCCCTCCACTTT. It specifies CASSETSQAPLHF. The chain links TRBV6-4 to TRBJ1-6; D gene uncertain. This CDR3 is built from 13 residues. Looked up from germline, CDR1 is MRHNA and CDR2 is SNTAGT. Trimming removed 3 bases at V and 13 bases at J, with 13 bases between.

The table lists this clone with a count of one. V gene TRBV29-1 combines with J gene TRBJ1-5; a weak D match, TRBD1 (6 bases). This CDR3 comprises 13 residues. Trimming left V 5 bases short and J 2 bases short, with 10 bases between. Germline loops: CDR1 SQVTM, CDR2 ANQGSEA. The CDR3 protein is CSVKQGGNQPQHF. The CDR3 DNA sequence: TGCAGCGTTAAACAGGGTGGCAATCAGCCCCAGCATTTT.